This T cell receptor (beta chain) was retrieved from a study of blood T cell repertoires in COVID-19. In the study overall: Sample material is recorded as cDNA or gDNA derived from T cells, B-cell-depleted T cells, or PBMCs.

The CDR3 contains 14 residues. Germline assignment: CDR1 SGHAT and CDR2 FQNNGV. V lost 1 base, J lost 7 bases, and 11 bases lay in between. The authors' processing: Reference gene primer amplification gave nucleated cell count estimates. TCRdb keeps only in-frame clones here, not all; method: immunoSEQ multiplex PCR. That table is the source of V, J and clone size, and D and trimming were worked out from the DNA. In the table there are approximately 180,000 clones, roughly 85% of which are singletons. Sequencing was done on a sample of PBMCs or T cells enriched from blood (not recorded which). The rearrangement joins TRBV11-2 to TRBJ1-5, with D perhaps TRBD1 (6 bases). The TCR comes from a man between 35 and 55 years old who had recovered from COVID-19. CDR3 residues: CASSLGGGGQPQHF. The CDR3 region has the DNA TGTGCCAGCAGCTTAGGGGGGGGCGGACAGCCCCAGCATTTT.